A selection of T cell receptor beta chains follows, all from one sample in a study of blood T cell repertoires in COVID-19. Sequencing used immunoSEQ multiplex PCR; TCRdb keeps in-frame clones, though not all of them. The table has roughly 250,000 clones, under 95% seen once. What was sequenced was PBMCs or T cells enriched from blood (not recorded which). The receptors here all came from a woman aged 40 to 55 with acute COVID-19. Each CDR3 is given with its conserved first and last residue. D genes are given only for firm matches. Expanded clones are given a class, and other clones once, few, many or no size at all.

>TRBJ1-1|.|TRBD1|TRBV5-4
TGTGCCAGCAGTTGGGACAGGGCCACTGAAGCTTTCTTT
CASSWDRATEAFF
>TRBJ1-1|.|TRBD1|TRBV5-6
TGTGCCAGCAGCTTTTTGTTAATGGGACAGGGAGGCACTGAAGCTTTCTTT
CASSFLLMGQGGTEAFF
>TRBJ1-1|.|.|TRBV7-6
TGTGCCAGCAGCCCGACAGTGAACACTGAAGCTTTCTTT
CASSPTVNTEAFF
>TRBJ1-1|.|TRBD1|TRBV28
TGTGCCAGCAGTACAGGGGCCCACACTGAAGCTTTCTTT
CASSTGAHTEAFF
>TRBJ1-6|.|.|TRBV6-1
TGTGCCAGCAGTGACCGTACAGTAAATAATTCACCCCTCCACTTT
CASSDRTVNNSPLHF
>TRBJ1-1|few|TRBD1|TRBV4-1
TGCGCCAGCAGCCAGACAGGGGGAGGGAACACTGAAGCTTTCTTT
CASSQTGGGNTEAFF
>TRBJ1-5|.|.|TRBV6-6
TGTGCCAGCAGTCATCCAGATCAGCCCCAGCATTTT
CASSHPDQPQHF
>TRBJ2-5|few|.|TRBV2
TGTGCCAGCAGTGTTGACAGAAAGGGACAAGAGACCCAGTACTTC
CASSVDRKGQETQYF
>TRBJ2-5|.|TRBD1|TRBV28
TGTGCCAGCAGTATTTTACAGGGGGTGATCCAAGAGACCCAGTACTTC
CASSILQGVIQETQYF
>TRBJ1-5|.|.|TRBV2
TGTGCCAGCAGTGAAGGTCAGGGGCTTCAGCCCCAGCATTTT
CASSEGQGLQPQHF
>TRBJ1-3|.|TRBD1|TRBV28
TGTGCCAGCAGTGGGGGGACAGCGACCGGGAACACCATATATTTT
CASSGGTATGNTIYF
>TRBJ2-1|once|.|TRBV18
TGTGCCAGCTCACCACCCGCCTGGACAGACAATGAGCAGTTCTTC
CASSPPAWTDNEQFF
>TRBJ1-3|once|TRBD1|TRBV28
TGTGCCAGCAGACAGGACAGGGGCGGTGGAAACACCATATATTTT
CASRQDRGGGNTIYF
>TRBJ2-2|.|.|TRBV11-3
.
CASSPSGTSRRAGELFF
>TRBJ1-5|.|TRBD1|TRBV2
TGTGCCAGACGACAGGGGGGTAGCAATCAGCCCCAGCATTTT
CARRQGGSNQPQHF
>TRBJ2-2|.|.|TRBV28
TGTGCCAGCAGTTTAATCCCGAGCACAGGGTCCGGGGAGCTGTTTTTT
CASSLIPSTGSGELFF
>TRBJ1-3|.|.|TRBV2
TGTGCCAGCAGTTGGGCAATCTCTGGAAACACCATATATTTT
CASSWAISGNTIYF
>TRBJ1-6|.|.|TRBV3-1/TRBV3-2
TGTGCCAGCAGCCGCGGACAGAATTCACCCCTCCACTTT
CASSRGQNSPLHF
>TRBJ2-1|.|.|TRBV11-1
TGTGCCAGCAGCATCGCCCCGGGATCGTACGATGAGCAGTTCTTC
CASSIAPGSYDEQFF
>TRBJ1-1|.|.|TRBV5-4
TGTGCCAGCAGCTTCGCGGGGAGACAGAACACTGAAGCTTTCTTT
CASSFAGRQNTEAFF
>TRBJ1-3|.|.|TRBV9
TGTGCCAGCAGCGCGTTACAGGGTTATGCCCCAGGAAACACCATATATTTT
CASSALQGYAPGNTIYF
>TRBJ1-6|.|TRBD1|TRBV2
TGTGCCAGCAGTGCGGGACAGGGAGGCTCACCCCTCCACTTT
CASSAGQGGSPLHF
>TRBJ2-7|.|.|TRBV7-9
TGTGCCAGCAGCTCCGGGAAGGGAACCTACGAGCAGTACTTC
CASSSGKGTYEQYF
>TRBJ1-2|.|.|TRBV3-1/TRBV3-2
TGTGCCAGCAGTCCAGAACGGGGTGTCAGTGGCTACACCTTC
CASSPERGVSGYTF
>TRBJ2-7|.|TRBD2|TRBV7-9
TGTGCCAGCAGCACCGGGACTAGCGGTTCCGAGCAGTACTTC
CASSTGTSGSEQYF
>TRBJ1-6|.|.|TRBV18
TGTGCCACCGCCGATCGACAGCTTTCACCCCTCCACTTT
CATADRQLSPLHF
>TRBJ1-1|.|.|TRBV7-8
TGTGCCAGCAGCTTAGTAGTCAGGGAGGCTGAAGCTTTCTTT
CASSLVVREAEAFF
>TRBJ1-2|.|TRBD1|TRBV19
TGTGCCAGTAGTGACAGGGACAGACCCTATGGCTACACCTTC
CASSDRDRPYGYTF
>TRBJ1-4|.|TRBD1|TRBV19
TGTGCCAGCGCCCCGGGACAGGTTAATGAAAAACTGTTTTTT
CASAPGQVNEKLFF
>TRBJ2-7|.|TRBD1|TRBV6-1
TGTGCCAGCAGTGAGGGGACAGGGGGGTTCTACGAGCAGTACTTC
CASSEGTGGFYEQYF
>TRBJ1-2|.|TRBD1|TRBV24-1
TGTGCCACCAGTGACCCTCGGACAGGATATGGCTACACCTTC
CATSDPRTGYGYTF
>TRBJ2-2|once|TRBD2|TRBV6-2/TRBV6-3
TGTGCCAGCAGTTACCGCCCTAGCGGTACCGGGGAGCTGTTTTTT
CASSYRPSGTGELFF
>TRBJ1-2|.|TRBD1|TRBV7-6
TGTGCCAGCAGCTTAGGAACAGGGGGCGTGTATGGCTACACCTTC
CASSLGTGGVYGYTF
>TRBJ2-2|once|.|TRBV7-9
TGTGCCAGACGGGTTATCAACACCGGGGAGCTGTTTTTT
CARRVINTGELFF
>TRBJ2-7|once|.|TRBV28
TGTGCCAGCAGGCCCCAAAGAGGGTCCGGCGAGCAGTACTTC
CASRPQRGSGEQYF
>TRBJ1-5|.|.|TRBV19
TGTGCCAGTAAGACAGCTGCCCAGCCCCAGCATTTT
CASKTAAQPQHF
>TRBJ2-7|.|TRBD1|TRBV19
TGTGCCAGTAGTAGAGTTGGGGACAGCTACGAGCAGTACTTC
CASSRVGDSYEQYF
>TRBJ1-2|.|TRBD1|TRBV15
TGTGCCACCAGCAGAGATGCAAGGACAGGGTCCTATGGCTACACCTTC
CATSRDARTGSYGYTF
>TRBJ2-6|.|.|TRBV28
TGTGCCACTACAGGGTTAACTACCAACGTCCTGACTTTC
CATTGLTTNVLTF
>TRBJ2-3|.|.|TRBV2
TGTGCCAGCAGTCTCCAGGGAAGGAGCACAGATACGCAGTATTTT
CASSLQGRSTDTQYF
>TRBJ2-7|.|.|TRBV6-5
TGTGCCAGCAGCCTACCCGGGAGAGGCTCCTACGAGCAGTACTTC
CASSLPGRGSYEQYF
>TRBJ1-1|.|TRBD1|TRBV5-4
TGTGCCAGCAGCCCGGGACAGGGGAACACTGAAGCTTTCTTT
CASSPGQGNTEAFF
>TRBJ2-7|.|TRBD1|TRBV15
TGTGCCACCAGCAGGTGGCAGGGGGCCCACGAGCAGTACTTC
CATSRWQGAHEQYF
>TRBJ1-1|.|TRBD1|TRBV29-1
TGCAGCGTTTCCCCGACGGGACCGGGACAGGGAGAGGACACTGAAGCTTTCTTT
CSVSPTGPGQGEDTEAFF
>TRBJ1-6|.|.|TRBV5-1
TGCGCCAGCAGCACGGACAGATCCAATTCACCCCTCCACTTT
CASSTDRSNSPLHF